This T cell receptor beta chain was documented in a study of T cell responses to AZD1222 COVID-19 vaccine. Measured with immunoSEQ multiplex PCR; TCRdb has only the in-frame clones, and not every one. The data hold over 100,000 clones, with roughly 88% observed a single time. The V gene's germline CDR1 is MNHEY and CDR2 SVGAGI. J gave up 6 bases and V 10 bases, and 6 bases lay outside the gene matches. The CDR3 totals 12 residues. The TCR sequence derives from an adult in good health. Here the sequenced sample was peripheral blood, taken on day 0 of AZD1222 vaccination. V and J are TRBV6-5 and TRBJ1-2, with TRBD1 identical over 9 bases. The CDR3 DNA follows: TGTGCCATAATAACAGGGGGCGATGGCTACACCTTC. Translating gives CAIITGGDGYTF.